The 10 T cell receptor beta chains in this list originate from one sample, sequenced in a study of tumor and adjacent non-tumor tissue in lung cancer. A modified ARM-PCR protocol with three rounds of nested PCR amplified TCRbeta. TCRdb re-called the multiplex PCR reads through MiXCR, storing one row per CDR3 protein. This table has fewer than 55,000 distinct CDR3 sequences, roughly 60% appearing once. The template was RNA from unsorted bulk tissue. More than 3 cm separated this lung sample from the edge of the tumor. The material sequenced was distant non-tumor lung tissue. Receptors were obtained from a woman between 40 and 50 years old with non-small cell lung cancer.

This clonotype was counted at least ten times. The chain has TRBV12-3 or TRBV12-4 and TRBJ2-6, with a tentative D call TRBD1 (6 bases). The length of the CDR3 is 18 residues. The germline V and J ends were trimmed by 1 base and 2 bases, with 15 bases remaining between them. The CDR3 DNA follows: TGTGCCAGCAGTTTAGTGGGGGCCGCAGACGCTGGGGCCAACGTCCTGACTTTC. It yields the protein CASSLVGAADAGANVLTF.

Note on this clonotype: This clone may be a read error of a much larger clone one base away. This sequence joins TRBV5-1 and TRBJ1-1; D might be TRBD1 (6 bases). Germline assignment: CDR1 SGHRS and CDR2 YFSETQ. This CDR3 has 12 residues. CDR3 residues: CTSSRGQSGAFF. As DNA, the CDR3 is TGCACCAGCAGCCGCGGACAGTCGGGAGCTTTCTTT.

About this clonotype itself: One junction end disagrees with the germline gene, perhaps due to a read error. This chain joins TRBV11-2 and TRBJ2-1; TRBD2 matches 11 bases. This CDR3 is 18 amino acids long. CDR1 SGHAT and CDR2 FQNNGV come from the germline V gene. The CDR3 spells CTSSWRIVTSGGLREEFF. The CDR3 DNA follows: TGTACCAGCAGCTGGCGCATCGTAACTAGCGGGGGACTAAGGGAGGAGTTCTTC.

Turning to this clonotype: The conserved phenylalanine or tryptophan normally closing the CDR3 is absent here, so this likely arose from a read error. The genes are TRBV11-2 and TRBJ2-7; TRBD2 is a possible D gene (5 bases). The length of the CDR3 is 15 residues. Trimming pared 2 bases from V and 3 bases from J, leaving 14 bases between. Germline V gives CDR1 SGHAT, CDR2 FQNNGV. CDR3 region: CASSLLGRAYYEQYS. The DNA for the CDR3 is TGTGCCAGCAGCTTACTCGGGCGGGCGTACTACGAGCAGTACTCC.

A few counts support this clonotype. A read error may explain this, as a much larger clone is one base away. The CDR3 bases are TGTGCCAGCAGTTACTGGGAGGGCCGTGGCACAGATACGCAGTATTTT. Residues: CASSYWEGRGTDTQYF. This sequence joins TRBV12-3 or TRBV12-4 and TRBJ2-3, with 7 bases identical to TRBD2. This CDR3 spans 16 amino acids. Losses at the gene ends were 4 bases for V and 1 base for J; bases not matched to a gene: 8.

Points on this clonotype: A much more abundant neighbour one base away suggests this may be a read error. The conserved closing phenylalanine or tryptophan is absent in this CDR3, likely reflecting a read error. The rearrangement links TRBV20-1 to TRBJ2-7, with D tentatively TRBD1 (5 bases). Germline assignment: CDR1 DFQATT and CDR2 SNEGSKA (reference sequence). V lost 4 bases to trimming and J lost 1 base, with 8 bases between them. The CDR3 runs to 12 residues. The CDR3 bases are TGCAGTGCTAACGGACAATCCTACGAGCAGTACCTC. Translation: CSANGQSYEQYL.

The chain couples TRBV12-3 or TRBV12-4 to TRBJ2-1; a weak D match, TRBD2 (7 bases). The V end was cut by 7 bases, the J end by 3 bases, with 31 bases between. This CDR3 has 20 residues. The CDR3 region has the DNA TGTGCCAGCACCGGCCCGGACGGGGGGCGGGCAAAGGCGGTCTACAATGAGCAGTTCTTC. The encoded protein is CASTGPDGGRAKAVYNEQFF.

The table lists this clonotype with a few counts. A much larger clone lies a single base off, so this may be a read error. The CDR3 loop is CASSHLGMASTGELFF. CDR3 coding DNA: TGCGCCAGCAGCCATCTAGGGATGGCGAGCACCGGGGAGCTGTTTTTT. The chain has TRBV4-1 and TRBJ2-2; D is undetermined. Germline V gene lookup returns CDR1 MGHRA and CDR2 YSYEKL. This CDR3 contains 16 residues. Trimming took 3 bases from V and 4 from J, leaving 15 bases between them.

CDR3 in amino acids: CASSLDGYGYTF. CDR3 bases: TGCGCCAGCAGCTTGGACGGGTATGGCTACACCTTC. This rearrangement joins TRBV5-1 to TRBJ1-2; no reliable D call. V lost 0 bases to trimming and J lost 5 bases, with 5 bases between them. In germline, CDR1 is SGHRS, CDR2 YFSETQ. This CDR3 spans 12 amino acids. Drawing the rest from reference TRBV5-1 and TRBJ1-2, the complete variable domain is KAGVTQTPRYLIKTRGQQVTLSCSPISGHRSVSWYQQTPGQGLQFLFEYFSETQRNKGNFPGRFSGRQFSNSRSEMNVSTLELGDSALYLCASSLDGYGYTFGSGTRLTVV.

In the case of this clonotype: At one boundary the junction diverges from the germline segment, which might be a read error. The genes are TRBV12-3 or TRBV12-4 and TRBJ2-5; the match to TRBD2 covers 8 bases. The CDR3 is 16 residues long. The CDR3 region has the DNA TGTGCCAGCGGTTTTAGGCTAACGGGGGGGGAAGAGACCCAGTACTTC. The encoded protein is CASGFRLTGGEETQYF.